The entry below describes one TCR beta chain. The time point: peripheral blood 6 weeks after treatment start. The data were taken from a study of PD-L1 blockade in urothelial cancer. Study-level information: Analyzed time points were 3 weeks (second dose) and 6 weeks after therapy began.

TCRdb's table, derived via immunoSEQ multiplex PCR, lists solely in-frame clones and lacks some. The sample comprises 29,000 or so clones, 79% of which are singletons, and approximately 3.5% rests with the top ten. CDR3 size: 15 residues. With V trimmed by 0 bases and J by 7 bases, 3 bases remained unmatched. Germline V gives CDR1 LNHNV, CDR2 YYDKDF (reference sequence). The rearrangement uses TRBV15 and TRBJ1-3, with 10 bases fitting TRBD1. The TCR was taken from a man aged 65 to 79 with urothelial cancer. Sample: PBMCs, taken around atezolizumab (anti-PD-L1) treatment. The CDR3 nucleotides read TGTGCCACCAGCAGAGAATCGGGACAGGGGAACACCATATATTTT. It specifies CATSRESGQGNTIYF.